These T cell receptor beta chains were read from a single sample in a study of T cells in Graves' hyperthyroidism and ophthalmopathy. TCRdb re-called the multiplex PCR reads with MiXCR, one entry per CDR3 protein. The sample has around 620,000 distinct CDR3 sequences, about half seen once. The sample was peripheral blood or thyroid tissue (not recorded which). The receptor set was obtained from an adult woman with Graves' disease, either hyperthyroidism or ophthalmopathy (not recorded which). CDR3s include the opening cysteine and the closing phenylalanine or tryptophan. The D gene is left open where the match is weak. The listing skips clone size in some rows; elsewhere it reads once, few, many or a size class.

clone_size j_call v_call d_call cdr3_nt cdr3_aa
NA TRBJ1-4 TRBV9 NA TGTGCCAGCAGCGGATCCCGGGAGGCTGAAAAACTGTTTTTT CASSGSREAEKLFF
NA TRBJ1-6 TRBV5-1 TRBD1 TGCGCCAGCAGCGGACAGGGGGAGAACTCACCCCTCCACTTT CASSGQGENSPLHF
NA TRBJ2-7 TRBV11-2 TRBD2 TGTGCCAGCAGTCAGAACCCGGGACTAGCCGCCGAGCAGTACTTC CASSQNPGLAAEQYF
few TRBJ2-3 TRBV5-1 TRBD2 TGCGCCAGCAGCCCTGCGGCGGGAGGGATCACGGATACGCAGTATTTT CASSPAAGGITDTQYF
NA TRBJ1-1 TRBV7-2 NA TGTGCCAGCAGCTTACTTTGGGTGGGCACTGAAGCTTTCTTT CASSLLWVGTEAFF
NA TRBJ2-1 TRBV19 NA TGTGCCAGTAGTGGGCGGGAATGGAGGAATGAGCAGTTCTTC CASSGREWRNEQFF
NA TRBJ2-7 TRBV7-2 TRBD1 TGTGCCAGCAGCCGACAGGGGGTCAAGCAGTACTTC CASSRQGVKQYF
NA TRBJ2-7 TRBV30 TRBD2 TGTGCCTGGAGTTGGACTAGGCCCCACGAGCAGTACTTC CAWSWTRPHEQYF
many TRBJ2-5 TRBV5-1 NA TGCGCCAGCTACGCCGGGACCCTGAGAGAGACCCAGTACTTC CASYAGTLRETQYF
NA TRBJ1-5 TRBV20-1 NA TGCAGTGCTGTCCGGGGGATTACAGGCAATCAGCCCCAGCATTTT CSAVRGITGNQPQHF
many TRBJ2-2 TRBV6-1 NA TGTGCCAGCCGGCCGGGCAGGGTAACCACCGGGGAGCTGTTTTTT CASRPGRVTTGELFF
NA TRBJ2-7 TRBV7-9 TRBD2 TGTGCCAGCAGTGCTCCCGGACTAGCGGGTGTATGGTTC CASSAPGLAGVWF
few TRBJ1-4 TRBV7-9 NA TGTGCCAGCAGCTTAAGCGGTGGACTAACTAATGAAAAACTGTTTTTT CASSLSGGLTNEKLFF
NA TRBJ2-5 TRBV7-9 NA TGTGCCAGCAGCTTAGCAGTGGAGACTCAGTACTTC CASSLAVETQYF
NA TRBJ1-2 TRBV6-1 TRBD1 TGTGCCAGCAGGGACCGGGACAGAAGCTATGGCTACACCTTC CASRDRDRSYGYTF
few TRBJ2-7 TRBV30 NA TGTGCCTGGGACACAGGGGGGGCCTACGAGCAGTACTTC CAWDTGGAYEQYF
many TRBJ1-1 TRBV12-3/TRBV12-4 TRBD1 TGTGCCAGCAGCCGCGCGGGACAGCTGAACACTGAAGCTTTCTTT CASSRAGQLNTEAFF
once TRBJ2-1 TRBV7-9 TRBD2 TGTGCCAGCAGCGTCGGGACTAGCGAAGACAATGAGCAGTTCTTC CASSVGTSEDNEQFF
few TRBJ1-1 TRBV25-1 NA TGTGCCAGCAGTGAAGGGAGGTGGGCTTTCTTT CASSEGRWAFF
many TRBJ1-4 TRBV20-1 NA TGCAGTGCTAGAAGCGCAGGGTTAAATGAAAAACTGTTTTTT CSARSAGLNEKLFF
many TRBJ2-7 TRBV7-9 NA TGTGCCAGCAGCTTAATAGCAGACGAGCAGTACTTC CASSLIADEQYF
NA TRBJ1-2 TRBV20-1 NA TGCAGTGCTACAAGCCCTTACTATGGCTACACCTTC CSATSPYYGYTF
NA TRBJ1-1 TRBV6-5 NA TGTGCCAGCAGTGAATCCAGCGACAGGCGCCCGTCCTTT CASSESSDRRPSF